The 4 T cell receptor beta chains below come from one sample, sequenced in a study of blood T cells in healthy people across ages. Sample-barcoded 5' priming and a J-beta primer mix drove a second PCR of roughly 6 to 12 cycles. Each CDR3 protein is one row after TCRdb ran MiXCR on the 5' RACE reads. The data show some 730,000 distinct CDR3 sequences, 22% seen once. Sequenced sample: blood. Receptors originate from a man aged 70 or older in good health.

Only a few counts were recorded for this clonotype. DNA of the CDR3: TGCGCCAGCAGCTTATATCAGGGAAGAGGGGAGCAGTACTTC. It is translated as CASSLYQGRGEQYF. V gene TRBV5-1 combines with J gene TRBJ2-7; tentatively, D is TRBD1 or TRBD2 (5 bases each). With 2 bases removed from V and 7 bases from J, the gap between germline ends came to 16 bases. The CDR3 covers 14 residues. Germline V CDR1 and CDR2: SGHRS, YFSETQ.

This clonotype was counted a few times. The V gene is TRBV6-2 or TRBV6-3, the J gene TRBJ2-7; weak D call: TRBD2 (6 bases). The CDR3 covers 12 residues. Germline loops: CDR1 MNHEY, CDR2 SVGEGT. Trimming took off 3 bases at V and 9 bases at J, with 12 bases between the two ends. CDR3 protein: CASSYGTPWQYV. CDR3 nucleotide sequence: TGTGCCAGCAGTTATGGGACTCCGTGGCAGTACGTC.

The chain links TRBV20-1 to TRBJ1-1, with D uncertain. Germline CDR1 is DFQATT and CDR2 is SNEGSKA (reference sequence). Trimming left V 5 bases short and J 2 bases short, with 6 bases between. The CDR3 consists of 11 residues. The CDR3: CSASYNTEAFF. CDR3 sequence (DNA): TGCAGTGCTTCATATAACACTGAAGCTTTCTTT.

V and J are TRBV7-2 and TRBJ2-3; 7 nucleotides align to TRBD2. Per the germline V gene, CDR1 is SGHTA and CDR2 is FQGNSA. The CDR3 runs to 15 residues. Germline trimming cut 7 bases from V and 0 bases from J; bases unmatched to any gene: 7. This chain's CDR3 is CASNKAGTSTDTQYF. DNA of the CDR3: TGTGCCAGCAACAAAGCGGGAACTAGCACAGATACGCAGTATTTT.